This entry is about one TCR beta chain. The antigen is undetermined. The method was immunoSEQ multiplex PCR; TCRdb's version includes in-frame clones alone and lacks a portion of them. The table includes under 150,000 clones, 91% detected once. V lost 3 bases to trimming and J lost 9 bases, with 6 bases between them. CDR3 length: 11 residues. Germline CDR1 and CDR2: DFQATT and SNEGSKA (reference sequence). The sample originates from a study of T cell responses to AZD1222 COVID-19 vaccine. Study observations and caveats: Repertoires were collected only later (after the peak T cell response had occurred). Among the donors, most were white British and more were female, and clonal diversity was possibly underestimated. Increased Spike-specific TCR breadth and depth were observed after two AZD1222 doses.

This chain uses TRBV20-1 with TRBJ1-6, with D hard to call. This clonotype originated in an adult who received the AZD1222 COVID-19 vaccine. Here the sequenced sample was peripheral blood, taken 28 days after the second AZD1222 dose. The chain's CDR3 is CSARWGSPLHF. The CDR3 DNA follows: TGCAGTGCTAGGTGGGGTTCACCCCTCCACTTT.